One and the same sample provided the 5 T cell receptor beta chains below, sequenced in a study of control samples from healthy donors and cancer patients. The data were produced by immunoSEQ multiplex PCR, yet TCRdb's version contains in-frame clones alone and is incomplete. The sample has around 71,000 clones; roughly 86% are singletons. Sequencing input: PBMCs. The origin of the receptors is a woman aged 45-59 years with head and neck cancer.

This chain connects TRBV6-5 to TRBJ1-2; 8 nucleotides agree with TRBD1. The CDR3 length is 14 residues. CDR1 MNHEY and CDR2 SVGAGI come from the germline V gene. V lost 6 bases, J lost 4 bases, and 7 bases stayed unmatched. Here the CDR3 reads CASRSLDRVYGYTF. CDR3 sequence (DNA): TGTGCCAGCAGGTCCCTGGACAGGGTCTATGGCTACACCTTC.

J is TRBJ2-5 and V is TRBV27; 9 bases fit TRBD1. The ends lost 2 bases at V and 5 bases at J; junction bases unmatched: 6. CDR1 and CDR2 from the germline V gene are MNHEY and SMNVEV (reference sequence). This CDR3 has 15 amino acids. The CDR3 DNA sequence: TGTGCCAGCAGTTTAAGGACAGGGGAATGGGAGACCCAGTACTTC. Amino acid sequence: CASSLRTGEWETQYF.

V usage is TRBV19 and J usage is TRBJ1-4, with no clear D. The CDR3 is made up of 16 amino acids. Trimming removed 5 bases from V and 5 bases from J, with 18 bases in between. Per germline, CDR1 LNHDA and CDR2 SQIVND (reference sequence). The chain's CDR3 is CASSFKTGPMNEKLFF. The CDR3 nucleotides read TGTGCCAGTAGTTTTAAGACCGGACCGATGAATGAAAAACTGTTTTTT.

The rearrangement links TRBV6-1 to TRBJ1-5; the D is unclear. Germline assignment: CDR1 MNHNS and CDR2 SASEGT. This CDR3 is built from 14 residues. Between the trimmed V and J ends, which lost 2 bases and 0 bases, there was a span of 5 bases. CDR3 DNA: TGTGCCAGCAGTGAAAAGGTTAGCAATCAGCCCCAGCATTTT. Translated: CASSEKVSNQPQHF.

The rearrangement joins TRBV5-4 to TRBJ1-4; D is unresolved. The CDR3 sequence is 15 residues long. CDR1 SGHNT and CDR2 YYREEE come from the germline V gene (reference sequence). V lost 0 bases to trimming and J lost 5 bases, with 11 bases between them. CDR3 loop: CASSLGEGPNEKLFF. The CDR3 nucleotides are TGTGCCAGCAGCTTGGGGGAGGGCCCCAATGAAAAACTGTTTTTT.